The 13 T cell receptor beta chains presented below share a single source sample, sequenced in a study of T cell responses to AZD1222 COVID-19 vaccine. TCRdb keeps only in-frame clones here, not all; method: immunoSEQ multiplex PCR. The table has about 120,000 clones, 80% to 90% seen once; the top ten hold over 8.5%. Sequencing was performed on peripheral blood, taken on day 0 of MenACWY control vaccination. These receptor sequences come from an adult in good health.

This rearrangement joins TRBV19 to TRBJ2-1, with 7 bases identical to TRBD2. In germline, CDR1 is LNHDA, CDR2 SQIVND (reference sequence). The junction had 14 bases not matched to a gene; V was cut back by 3 bases and J by 0 bases. The CDR3 length is 19 residues. The CDR3 coding sequence is TGTGCCAGTAGTATTTATGGTAGGACTAGTTTTAGCTCCTACAATGAGCAGTTCTTC. Translating it yields CASSIYGRTSFSSYNEQFF.

Only a few counts were recorded for this clone. The chain joins TRBV9 to TRBJ1-5; D call uncertain. Trimming removed 0 bases at V and 2 bases at J, with 9 bases between. The CDR3 loop spans 15 amino acids. Germline values: CDR1 SGDLS, CDR2 YYNGEE. CDR3 nucleotides: TGTGCCAGCAGCGTAGGGTCATCCGGCAATCAGCCCCAGCATTTT. Amino acids: CASSVGSSGNQPQHF. Full variable domain (remainder filled in from reference TRBV9 and TRBJ1-5): DSGVTQTPKHLITATGQRVTLRCSPRSGDLSVYWYQQSLDQGLQFLIQYYNGEERAKGNILERFSAQQFPDLHSELNLSSLELGDSALYFCASSVGSSGNQPQHFGDGTRLSIL.

The chain carries TRBV30 and TRBJ2-7; 9 bases match TRBD1. Germline V gives CDR1 GTSNPN, CDR2 SVGIG (reference sequence). Trimming took 5 bases from V and 3 from J; bases not matched to a gene: 5. The CDR3 is 13 amino acids. The CDR3 DNA reads TGTGCCTGGGGTCGGGGACAGGGCTACGAGCAGTACTTC. It codes for CAWGRGQGYEQYF.

The chain is built from TRBV5-1 and TRBJ1-1; no firm D call. V lost 0 bases and J 7 bases, leaving 10 bases between the germline ends. The germline gives CDR1 SGHRS, CDR2 YFSETQ. The CDR3 length is 13 residues. This CDR3 reads CASSLGGGYEAFF. The CDR3 nucleotides are TGCGCCAGCAGCTTGGGGGGTGGTTATGAAGCTTTCTTT. Together with reference TRBV5-1 and TRBJ1-1, the CDR3 gives the full variable domain: KAGVTQTPRYLIKTRGQQVTLSCSPISGHRSVSWYQQTPGQGLQFLFEYFSETQRNKGNFPGRFSGRQFSNSRSEMNVSTLELGDSALYLCASSLGGGYEAFFGQGTRLTVV.

V and J are TRBV10-1 and TRBJ2-1, with 8 bases aligning to TRBD2. Germline CDR1 WNHNN, CDR2 SYGVQD (reference sequence). This CDR3 spans 15 amino acids. V shed 6 bases, J shed 4 bases, and the junction held 8 bases outside the gene matches. CDR3: CASSGGGKPYNEQFF. The CDR3 DNA is TGCGCCAGCAGCGGCGGGGGGAAACCTTACAATGAGCAGTTCTTC.

This chain links TRBV12-3 or TRBV12-4 with TRBJ1-2; 9 nucleotides match TRBD1. CDR3 length equals 13 residues. V gave up 6 bases and J gave up 6 bases; unmatched junction bases: 5. CDR3 in DNA: TGTGCCAGCAGATATACAGGGGGCAATGGCTACACCTTC. Protein: CASRYTGGNGYTF.

The V gene is TRBV5-1, the J gene TRBJ2-1, with 9 bases lining up with TRBD2. The CDR3 contains 13 residues. Germline lookup yields CDR1 SGHRS and CDR2 YFSETQ. V trimming: 2 bases; J trimming: 9 bases; junction bases outside the gene matches: 3. The CDR3, as DNA: TGCGCCAGCAGCTTACAAGCGGGAGGTGAGCAGTTCTTC. As protein: CASSLQAGGEQFF.

The gene calls are TRBV24-1 and TRBJ2-4; TRBD1 aligns across 9 bases. This CDR3 contains 13 residues. The trim removed 5 bases at V and 8 bases at J, leaving 3 bases unmatched. Germline lookup yields CDR1 KGHDR and CDR2 SFDVKD. The CDR3 sequence is CATSGDRGDIQYF. CDR3 nucleotide sequence: TGTGCCACCAGTGGTGACAGGGGGGACATTCAGTACTTC.

This clone came up once. The chain joins TRBV24-1 to TRBJ1-5; no definite D call. The length of the CDR3 is 12 residues. From germline, CDR1 is KGHDR and CDR2 SFDVKD. V dropped 7 bases and J dropped 0 bases, with 3 bases sitting between them. The CDR3 loop is CATSASNQPQHF. The CDR3 nucleotides are TGTGCCACCAGCGCTAGCAATCAGCCCCAGCATTTT.

This chain joins TRBV4-1 and TRBJ1-3; 8 bases align to TRBD1. Germline V gene lookup returns CDR1 MGHRA and CDR2 YSYEKL. The junction had 1 base not matched to a gene; V was cut back by 0 bases and J by 0 bases. The CDR3 is 16 residues long. In nucleotides, the CDR3 is TGCGCCAGCAGCCAAGATCAGGGGGCCTCTGGAAACACCATATATTTT. Translating it yields CASSQDQGASGNTIYF.

This clone has only one observation. The chain has TRBV11-3 and TRBJ2-7, with D tentatively TRBD1 or TRBD2 (5 bases each). The length of the CDR3 is 14 residues. CDR1 and CDR2 from the germline V gene are SGHNT and YENEEA. V shed 5 bases and J shed 5 bases, with 16 bases lying between them. This CDR3 reads CASSQCPLGDEQYF. In DNA, the CDR3 is TGTGCCAGCAGCCAATGCCCCCTGGGGGACGAGCAGTACTTC.

V gene TRBV5-1 combines with J gene TRBJ2-7; 13 nucleotides align to TRBD2. This CDR3 contains 14 residues. Germline V gene lookup returns CDR1 SGHRS and CDR2 YFSETQ. The V and J ends lost 3 bases and 5 bases, in that order; junction bases with no gene match: 2. The CDR3 reads CASSSGTSGNEQYF. The CDR3 DNA follows: TGCGCCAGCAGCTCCGGGACTAGCGGGAACGAGCAGTACTTC.

This clone was seen only a few times. The rearrangement uses TRBV24-1 and TRBJ2-3; a weak D match, TRBD2 (6 bases). V was cut by 4 bases and J by 3 bases, with 13 bases left in between. CDR1 KGHDR and CDR2 SFDVKD come from the germline V gene. CDR3 size: 15 residues. The CDR3 protein is CATSDPIGGTDTQYF. CDR3 coding DNA: TGTGCCACCAGTGACCCAATCGGGGGTACAGATACGCAGTATTTT.